Each of the 5 T cell receptor beta chains below was sequenced from the same sample in a study of regulatory T cells in long-lasting Graves disease. Time point reported: newly diagnosed GD, antithyroid drugs for less than 3 months. Preparation of the TCR library used RNA extracted from PBMCs. iRepertoire HTBI primers and Arm-PCR of CDR3 regions built TCR beta libraries. Each CDR3 protein gets one entry after TCRdb re-called the multiplex PCR reads with MiXCR. The sample yields approximately 540,000 distinct CDR3 sequences, about 12% seen once. The sample was also reused in another study, on T cells in Graves' hyperthyroidism and ophthalmopathy.

Sample: peripheral blood mononuclear cells (PBMCs), taken at new diagnosis, from a patient treated with antithyroid drugs. The receptors were gathered from a woman younger than 45 with Graves disease.

The chain links TRBV4-3 to TRBJ2-1; 13 nucleotides align to TRBD2. With 4 bases clipped from V and 4 bases from J, the junction kept 7 bases outside the gene matches. Germline CDR1 is LGHNA and CDR2 is YSLEER. This CDR3 region has 17 residues. CDR3 bases: TGCGCCAGCAGCCCGGGACTAGCGGGACCCCCATACAATGAGCAGTTCTTC. This gives the protein CASSPGLAGPPYNEQFF.

Only a few counts were recorded for this clonotype. The chain uses TRBV6-2 or TRBV6-3 and TRBJ2-1; 12 bases are a match to TRBD2. This CDR3 has 17 residues. CDR1 is MNHEY, CDR2 SVGEGT, per germline. Trimming cost V 5 bases and J 4 bases; bases outside gene matches: 9. The CDR3 is CASSPRTSGAIYNEQFF. Written as DNA, the CDR3 is TGTGCCAGCAGTCCGAGGACTAGCGGGGCCATATACAATGAGCAGTTCTTC.

This clonotype was observed at least ten times. The rearrangement joins TRBV7-8 to TRBJ2-1; D unclear. Germline V CDR1 and CDR2: SGHVS, FQNEAQ. V lost 2 bases, J lost 6 bases, and 8 bases lay in between. The CDR3 runs 13 residues. In DNA form, the CDR3 reads TGTGCCAGCAGCTTAACAAGGGTCAATGAGCAGTTCTTC. Its translation: CASSLTRVNEQFF.

The chain links TRBV9 to TRBJ1-1; D might be TRBD1 (6 bases). Trimming removed 0 bases from V and 3 bases from J, with 15 bases in between. The CDR3 contains 16 residues. In germline, CDR1 is SGDLS, CDR2 YYNGEE. The CDR3 spells CASSVVDWGGDTEAFF. Here the CDR3 DNA reads TGTGCCAGCAGCGTAGTAGACTGGGGGGGCGACACTGAAGCTTTCTTT.

This clonotype was counted at least ten times. The gene calls are TRBV20-1 and TRBJ1-5, with TRBD1 matching over 8 bases. The CDR3 is 16 residues long. V shed 6 bases, J shed 7 bases, and the junction held 17 bases outside the gene matches. CDR1 is DFQATT, CDR2 SNEGSKA, per germline (reference sequence). The CDR3 sequence: CSATHPRTGNRQPQHF. CDR3 DNA sequence: TGCAGTGCCACGCACCCCCGGACAGGGAATCGACAGCCCCAGCATTTT.